This is a list of T cell receptor beta chains from one sample in a study of vaccination effects on CD4 cells after COVID-19. Their cognate antigens are unknown. Generated by immunoSEQ multiplex PCR, the TCRdb table keeps only in-frame clones and is missing some. The table records roughly 53,000 clones, approximately 75% of them present only once. The input for sequencing was CD4+ T cells from PBMCs cultured with HCoV-OC43 spike peptides, taken before COVID-19 vaccination. The receptors here all came from a human donor who received a COVID-19 vaccine. CDR3s include the opening cysteine and the closing phenylalanine or tryptophan. Fields, in order: V gene, D gene, J gene, clone size, CDR3 DNA, CDR3 protein. A D gene is named only where the DNA matches it firmly. For some rows the clone size is stated as once, few or many, or as a class when expanded; others skip it.

TRBV7-2,.,TRBJ1-2,few,TGTGCCAGCAGCGACCCGGGGGGCGCTTACTATGGCTACACCTTC,CASSDPGGAYYGYTF
TRBV7-3,.,TRBJ2-3,once,TGTGCCAGCAGCTTATCTACGACAGATACGCAGTATTTT,CASSLSTTDTQYF
TRBV6-6,.,TRBJ2-2,.,TGTGCCAGCAGCGTTCAGGGGGGAAACACCGGGGAGCTGTTTTTT,CASSVQGGNTGELFF
TRBV6-2/TRBV6-3,.,TRBJ1-1,.,TGTGCCAGCAGCAAGACACCGAACACTGAAGCTTTCTTT,CASSKTPNTEAFF
TRBV6-5,.,TRBJ1-4,.,TGTGCCAGCAGTCGCGCCGATGATAATGAAAAACTGTTTTTT,CASSRADDNEKLFF
TRBV5-1,.,TRBJ2-1,.,TGCGCCAGCAGCTTGGTAGCCGTCGGACAAGAGCAGTTCTTC,CASSLVAVGQEQFF
TRBV5-1,.,TRBJ1-1,few,TGCGCCAGCAGCTTGGAGGGAAAGGGCACTGAAGCTTTCTTT,CASSLEGKGTEAFF
TRBV2,TRBD1,TRBJ2-1,.,TGTGCCAGCAGGGCCGGGACAGGGTCAGATGAGCAGTTCTTC,CASRAGTGSDEQFF
TRBV9,TRBD2,TRBJ2-5,few,TGTGCCAGCAGCCGAAGTGGACAGCGGGGGGAGACCCAGTACTTC,CASSRSGQRGETQYF
TRBV18,TRBD1,TRBJ1-1,.,TGTGCCAGCTCACCGACAGGGGTTGGCACTGAAGCTTTCTTT,CASSPTGVGTEAFF
TRBV7-2,.,TRBJ1-2,.,TGTGCCAGCAGCTTCACAGGCGGCGGCTACACCTTC,CASSFTGGGYTF
TRBV19,.,TRBJ2-3,.,TGTGCCAGTAGTCTCCGGGACACCCCCTACACAGATACGCAGTATTTT,CASSLRDTPYTDTQYF
TRBV19,.,TRBJ1-5,once,TGTGCCAGTAGTTCCAGGTTGGATCAGCCCCAGCATTTT,CASSSRLDQPQHF
TRBV30,.,TRBJ2-5,few,TGTGCCTGGAGTGTACAAGAGACCCAGTACTTC,CAWSVQETQYF
TRBV4-2,.,TRBJ1-5,once,TGTGCCAGCAGCGAACCCCACAATCAGCCCCAGCATTTT,CASSEPHNQPQHF
TRBV25-1,TRBD1,TRBJ2-5,.,TGTGCCAGCCGAAAGGACAGGGGGGATAGGACCCAGTACTTC,CASRKDRGDRTQYF
TRBV6-1,.,TRBJ2-2,.,TGTGCCAGCAGTGAAGGTACTGGGCCCGGGGAGCTGTTTTTT,CASSEGTGPGELFF
TRBV5-1,.,TRBJ1-1,.,TGCGCCAGCAGCAAAGGACAGCCTTACACTGAAGCTTTCTTT,CASSKGQPYTEAFF
TRBV2,TRBD1,TRBJ2-4,.,TGTGCCAGCAGTGAACAACAGGGGACCAAAAACATTCAGTACTTC,CASSEQQGTKNIQYF
TRBV7-2,.,TRBJ1-1,.,TGTGCCAGCAGCTTAGCGGGCGTTAACACTGAAGCTTTCTTT,CASSLAGVNTEAFF
TRBV7-9,.,TRBJ1-1,.,TGTGCCAGCAGCTTAGCACCATCCACTGAAGCTTTCTTT,CASSLAPSTEAFF
TRBV4-3,.,TRBJ1-3,.,TGCGCCAGCAGCCTGGGCGGTTTCGGAAACACCATATATTTT,CASSLGGFGNTIYF
TRBV18,TRBD1,TRBJ1-3,.,TGTGCCAGCAGCTCAGGACAGGATCCAGGAAACACCATATATTTT,CASSSGQDPGNTIYF
TRBV27,.,TRBJ1-1,.,TGTGCCAGCAGTTTAAGGCGACAGATGAATGAAGCTTTCTTT,CASSLRRQMNEAFF
TRBV7-2,.,TRBJ2-5,.,TGTGCCAGCAGCTTACAGACTAGTGGGGAGACCCAGTACTTC,CASSLQTSGETQYF
TRBV7-2,.,TRBJ1-2,.,TGTGCCAGCAGCTTAGGTTGGGGGGGCAGGCAAGCTAACTATGGCTACACCTTC,CASSLGWGGRQANYGYTF
TRBV7-9,.,TRBJ2-4,few,TGTGCCAGCAGCGGGGCAAACATTCAGTACTTC,CASSGANIQYF
TRBV7-2,.,TRBJ1-1,.,TGTGCCAGCAGCTTAGGCAGGAACACTGAAGCTTTCTTT,CASSLGRNTEAFF
TRBV7-8,TRBD1,TRBJ2-4,once,TGTGCCAGCAGCCCGATAGGAACAGGGGGATGGAACACTCTAGCCAAAAACATTCAGTACTTC,CASSPIGTGGWNTLAKNIQYF